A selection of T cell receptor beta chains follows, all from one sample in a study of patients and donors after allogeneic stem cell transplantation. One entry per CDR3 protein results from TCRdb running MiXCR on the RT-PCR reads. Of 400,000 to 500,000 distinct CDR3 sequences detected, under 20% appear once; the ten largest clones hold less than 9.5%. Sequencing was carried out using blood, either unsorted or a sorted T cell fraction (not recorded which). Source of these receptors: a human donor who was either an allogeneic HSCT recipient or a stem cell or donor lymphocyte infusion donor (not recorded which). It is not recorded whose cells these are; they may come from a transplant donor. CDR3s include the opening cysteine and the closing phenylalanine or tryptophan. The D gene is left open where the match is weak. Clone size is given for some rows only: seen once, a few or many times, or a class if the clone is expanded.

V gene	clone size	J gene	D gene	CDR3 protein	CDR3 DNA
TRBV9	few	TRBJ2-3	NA	CASSGGGPTDTQYF	TGTGCCAGCAGCGGGGGGGGGCCCACAGATACGCAGTATTTT
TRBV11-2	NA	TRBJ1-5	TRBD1	CASSFRQGRDQPQHF	TGTGCCAGCAGCTTCCGACAGGGGAGGGATCAGCCCCAGCATTTT
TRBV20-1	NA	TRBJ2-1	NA	CSATDLTSSYNEQFF	TGCAGTGCTACGGACCTCACGAGCTCCTACAATGAGCAGTTCTTC
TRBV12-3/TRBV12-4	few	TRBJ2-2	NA	CASCGRAQNTGELFF	TGTGCCAGCTGTGGTCGTGCCCAGAACACCGGGGAGCTGTTTTTT
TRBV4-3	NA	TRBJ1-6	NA	CASSQDAGLYNSPLHF	TGCGCCAGCAGCCAAGATGCGGGACTCTATAATTCACCCCTCCACTTT
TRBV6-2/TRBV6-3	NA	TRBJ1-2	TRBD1	CASSFSLGTGENGYTF	TGTGCCAGCAGTTTTTCCCTCGGGACAGGGGAAAATGGCTACACCTTC
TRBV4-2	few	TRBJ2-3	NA	CASSHSAEDTDTQYF	TGTGCCAGCAGCCACTCTGCGGAGGACACAGATACGCAGTATTTT
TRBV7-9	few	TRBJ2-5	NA	CASSWWRGQETQYF	TGTGCCAGCTCCTGGTGGAGGGGGCAAGAGACCCAGTACTTC
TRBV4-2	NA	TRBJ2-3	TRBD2	CASSLGGLAAGTDTQYF	TGTGCCAGCAGCCTAGGAGGACTAGCGGCCGGCACAGATACGCAGTATTTT
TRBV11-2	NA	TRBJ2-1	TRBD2	CASSSIGTSRTFWEQFF	TGTGCCAGCAGCTCCATCGGGACTAGTCGGACTTTCTGGGAGCAGTTCTTC
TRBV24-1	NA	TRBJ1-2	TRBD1	CATSDPGQANYGYTF	TGTGCCACCAGTGACCCGGGACAGGCTAACTATGGCTACACCTTC
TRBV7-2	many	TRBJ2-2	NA	CASSPLGTRVTGELFF	TGTGCCAGCAGCCCCTTGGGGACTCGGGTCACCGGGGAGCTGTTTTTT
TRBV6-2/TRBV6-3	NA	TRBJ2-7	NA	CASIYGGGFSYEQYF	TGTGCCAGCATCTACGGGGGCGGATTCTCCTACGAGCAGTACTTC
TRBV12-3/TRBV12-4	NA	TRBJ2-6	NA	CASSLRIGTGANVLTF	TGTGCCAGCAGTTTGAGGATAGGGACTGGGGCCAACGTCCTGACTTTC
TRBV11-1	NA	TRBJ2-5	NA	CASCRQHQETQYF	TGTGCCAGCTGCCGGCAGCACCAAGAGACCCAGTACTTC
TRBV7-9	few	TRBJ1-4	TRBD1	CASSTGTGNAQKLFF	TGTGCCAGCAGCACCGGGACAGGAAACGCTCAAAAACTGTTTTTT
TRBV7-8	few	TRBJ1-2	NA	CASSSLLRDGYTF	TGTGCCAGCAGCTCTCTACTTCGGGATGGCTACACCTTC
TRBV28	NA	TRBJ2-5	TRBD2	CASSRLAGARTFQETQYF	TGTGCCAGCAGCCGACTAGCGGGGGCCCGCACCTTCCAAGAGACCCAGTACTTC
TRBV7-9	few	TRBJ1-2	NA	CASSLGEGFYGYTF	TGTGCCAGCAGCTTAGGGGAGGGCTTCTATGGCTACACCTTC
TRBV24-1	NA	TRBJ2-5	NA	CATSDFKRGQETQYF	TGTGCCACCAGTGATTTTAAGAGGGGCCAAGAGACCCAGTACTTC
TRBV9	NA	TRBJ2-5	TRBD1	CASSVGTGRNQETQYF	TGTGCCAGCAGCGTGGGGACAGGAAGGAACCAAGAGACCCAGTACTTC
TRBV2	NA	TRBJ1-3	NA	CASSVLGPGNTIYF	TGTGCCAGCAGTGTACTGGGGCCTGGAAACACCATATATTTT
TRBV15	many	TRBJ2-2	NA	CATSRGTVTGELFF	TGTGCCACCAGCAGGGGGACGGTCACCGGGGAGCTGTTTTTT
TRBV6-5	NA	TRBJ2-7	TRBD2	CASSYDLAGSYEQYF	TGTGCCAGCAGTTACGACCTAGCGGGGTCCTACGAGCAGTACTTC
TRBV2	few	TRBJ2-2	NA	CASRGQRDNTGELFF	TGTGCCAGCAGAGGACAGCGAGATAACACCGGGGAGCTGTTTTTT
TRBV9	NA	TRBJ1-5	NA	CASSVDREGQPQHF	TGTGCCAGCAGCGTAGACAGGGAGGGACAGCCCCAGCATTTT
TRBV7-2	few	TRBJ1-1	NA	CASRSHQGTEAFF	TGTGCCAGCAGATCTCACCAGGGGACTGAAGCTTTCTTT
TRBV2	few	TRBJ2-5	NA	CASSRTVNQETQYF	TGTGCCAGCAGCCGCACAGTAAACCAAGAGACCCAGTACTTC
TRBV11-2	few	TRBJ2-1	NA	CASSRRQAEQFF	TGTGCCAGCAGCCGCCGACAGGCAGAGCAGTTCTTC
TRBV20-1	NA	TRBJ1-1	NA	CSERQDTEAFF	TGCAGTGAGAGACAGGACACTGAAGCTTTCTTT
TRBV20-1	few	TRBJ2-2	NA	CSARRGTTANTGELFF	TGCAGTGCTAGGCGGGGGACAACGGCGAACACCGGGGAGCTGTTTTTT
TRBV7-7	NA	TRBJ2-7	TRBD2	CASSLGLAGVDEQYF	TGTGCCAGCAGTTTGGGACTAGCGGGAGTGGACGAGCAGTACTTC
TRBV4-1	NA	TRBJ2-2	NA	CASSQSRSNTGELFF	TGCGCCAGCAGCCAATCCCGTTCGAACACCGGGGAGCTGTTTTTT
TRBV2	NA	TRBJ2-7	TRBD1	CASRLTGGGPLQYF	TGTGCCAGCAGACTCACAGGGGGCGGGCCCCTACAGTACTTC
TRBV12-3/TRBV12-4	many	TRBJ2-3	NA	CASSLVTASTDTQYF	TGTGCCAGCAGTTTGGTGACAGCTAGCACAGATACGCAGTATTTT
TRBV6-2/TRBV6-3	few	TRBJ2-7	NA	CASSKDRRAQYF	TGTGCCAGCAGTAAAGACAGAAGAGCGCAGTACTTC
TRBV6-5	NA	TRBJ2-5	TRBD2	CASSWTRWETQYF	TGTGCCAGCAGTTGGACTAGGTGGGAGACCCAGTACTTC
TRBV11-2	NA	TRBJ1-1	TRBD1	CASSFGQGYTEAFF	TGTGCCAGCAGCTTCGGACAGGGATACACTGAAGCTTTCTTT
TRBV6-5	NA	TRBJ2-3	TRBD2	CASSSGLAESTDTQYF	TGTGCCAGCAGTTCTGGACTAGCGGAGAGCACAGATACGCAGTATTTT
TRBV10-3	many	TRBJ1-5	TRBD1	CAISTGQGLQPQHF	TGTGCCATCAGTACGGGACAGGGACTTCAGCCCCAGCATTTT
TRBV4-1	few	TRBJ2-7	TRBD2	CASSQGTSEIGRYEQYF	TGCGCCAGCAGCCAAGGGACTAGCGAGATAGGCCGGTACGAGCAGTACTTC
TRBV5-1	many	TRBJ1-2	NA	CASSLEGAANYGYTF	TGCGCCAGCAGCTTGGAAGGGGCAGCTAACTATGGCTACACCTTC
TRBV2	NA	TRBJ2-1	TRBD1	CASSDFDRDVQFF	TGTGCCAGCAGCGATTTCGACAGGGATGTGCAGTTCTTC
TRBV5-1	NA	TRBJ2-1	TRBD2	CASSPGLVHNEQFF	TGCGCCAGCAGCCCGGGACTAGTCCACAATGAGCAGTTCTTC
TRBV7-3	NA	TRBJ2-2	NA	CASSRGTARGELFF	TGTGCCAGCAGCCGCGGGACAGCCAGGGGGGAGCTGTTTTTT
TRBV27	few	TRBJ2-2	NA	CASRRETPRAGELFF	TGTGCCAGCAGACGCGAAACCCCCCGGGCCGGGGAGCTGTTTTTT
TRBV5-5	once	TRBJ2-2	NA	CASSFMTANTGELFF	TGTGCCAGCAGCTTCATGACAGCGAACACCGGGGAGCTGTTTTTT
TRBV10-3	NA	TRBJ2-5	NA	CAIRGSQETQYF	TGTGCCATCCGGGGCTCACAAGAGACCCAGTACTTC
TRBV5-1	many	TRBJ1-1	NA	CASSLVGLANTEAFF	TGCGCCAGCAGCTTGGTGGGATTGGCGAACACTGAAGCTTTCTTT
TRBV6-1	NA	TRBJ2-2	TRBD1	CASSPQDRAGTGELFF	TGTGCCAGCAGTCCCCAGGACAGGGCGGGAACCGGGGAGCTGTTTTTT
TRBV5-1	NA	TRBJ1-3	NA	CASSLVSSSGNTIYF	TGCGCCAGCAGCTTGGTCAGTTCCTCTGGAAACACCATATATTTT
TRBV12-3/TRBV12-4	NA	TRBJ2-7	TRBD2	CASSFPGGLGYF	TGTGCCAGCAGTTTTCCGGGAGGGCTAGGGTACTTC